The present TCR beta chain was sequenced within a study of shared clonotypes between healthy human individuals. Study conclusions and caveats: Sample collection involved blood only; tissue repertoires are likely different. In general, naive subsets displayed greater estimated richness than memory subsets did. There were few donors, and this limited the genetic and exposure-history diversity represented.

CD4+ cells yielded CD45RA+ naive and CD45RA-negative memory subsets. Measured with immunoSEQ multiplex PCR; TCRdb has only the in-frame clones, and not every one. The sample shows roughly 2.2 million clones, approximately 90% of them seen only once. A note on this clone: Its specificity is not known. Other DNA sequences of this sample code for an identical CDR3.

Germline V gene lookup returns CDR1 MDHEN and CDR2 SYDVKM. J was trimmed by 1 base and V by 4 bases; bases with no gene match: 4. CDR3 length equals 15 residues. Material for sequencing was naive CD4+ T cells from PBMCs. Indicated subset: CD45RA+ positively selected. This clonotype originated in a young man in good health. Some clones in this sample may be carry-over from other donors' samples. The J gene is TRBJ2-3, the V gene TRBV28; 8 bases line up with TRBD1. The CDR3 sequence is CASSSGGARTDTQYF. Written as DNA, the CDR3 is TGTGCCAGCAGTTCAGGGGGCGCACGCACAGATACGCAGTATTTT. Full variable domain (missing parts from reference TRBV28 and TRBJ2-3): DVKVTQSSRYLVKRTGEKVFLECVQDMDHENMFWYRQDPGLGLRLIYFSYDVKMKEKGDIPEGYSVSREKKERFSLILESASTNQTSMYLCASSSGGARTDTQYFGPGTRLTVL.